The 4 T cell receptor beta chains below all came from one sample that was sequenced in a study of preoperative IRX-2 immunotherapy in early breast cancer. Treatment specified: preoperative locoregional IRX-2 cytokine immunotherapy. TCRdb's copy holds only in-frame clones and misses some; the assay was immunoSEQ multiplex PCR. The sample contains 75,000 to 100,000 clones, 80% to 90% of which appear only once. Source: tumor tissue, taken after IRX-2 immunotherapy. These receptors were collected from a human donor with breast cancer.

The sample holds a few counts of this clone. The CDR3 nucleotides read TGTGCCAGTAGTATTGGTTACAGCCAAGAGACCCAGTACTTC. Residues: CASSIGYSQETQYF. The chain joins TRBV19 to TRBJ2-5; D not resolved. V dropped 3 bases and J dropped 1 base, with 9 bases sitting between them. Germline CDR1 and CDR2: LNHDA and SQIVND (reference sequence). CDR3 length: 14 residues. The full variable domain, its missing parts supplied by reference TRBV19 and TRBJ2-5, is DGGITQSPKYLFRKEGQNVTLSCEQNLNHDAMYWYRQDPGQGLRLIYYSQIVNDFQKGDIAEGYSVSREKKESFPLTVTSAQKNPTAFYLCASSIGYSQETQYFGPGTRLLVL.

J is TRBJ1-2 and V is TRBV19; 11 bases match TRBD1. Germline V CDR1 and CDR2: LNHDA, SQIVND (reference sequence). The CDR3 has 15 residues. After removal of 4 bases from V and 4 bases from J, the junction contained 5 bases not matched to a gene. In DNA form, the CDR3 reads TGTGCCAGTAGTACCTCGGACAGGGGGCTCTATGGCTACACCTTC. It specifies CASSTSDRGLYGYTF.

The J gene is TRBJ1-4, the V gene TRBV28; 7 nucleotides align to TRBD1. The CDR3 runs to 16 residues. V lost 7 bases and J lost 4; bases outside the gene matches: 12. CDR1 and CDR2 from the germline V gene are MDHEN and SYDVKM. The DNA of the CDR3 is TGTGCCAGCAATCAATTGATTGACAGGGATAATGAAAAACTGTTTTTT. Protein product: CASNQLIDRDNEKLFF.

Only one count was recorded for this clone. The chain joins TRBV11-3 to TRBJ1-1, with TRBD1 matching over 8 bases. Germline V gives CDR1 SGHNT, CDR2 YENEEA. The CDR3 is made up of 17 amino acids. The V segment lost 4 bases and the J segment 4 bases; nucleotides outside the gene matches: 14. The CDR3 sequence is CASSSFLNGQGTTEAFF. In DNA, the CDR3 is TGTGCCAGCAGCTCGTTTCTCAATGGACAGGGTACCACTGAAGCTTTCTTT.